This TCR beta chain was captured in a study of neoadjuvant anti-PD-1 for oral cavity cancer (dated by TCRdb to about 2021). Background for the entire study: Before curative-intent surgical resection, most patients were given three to four biweekly doses of nivolumab at 3 mg/kg. Patients who did not progress were given a fourth nivolumab dose at about day 43 and had definitive surgical resection on days 50-56. Patients with complete response, partial response or stable disease by RECIST 1.1 were defined as responders, whereas patients with progression were defined as non-responders. There were about a dozen patients in the parent correlative cohort, and the response rate was around 30%. Study-level results and caveats: Only three patients per response group were included in the TCR analyses, and the authors called for validation in larger cohorts. Within PBMCs, T cell clonality (Gini index) was significantly higher in non-responders than responders after neoadjuvant nivolumab. Higher pretreatment blood TCRbeta clonality and lower post-treatment tumor TCRbeta clonality were correlated with higher pretreatment blood Treg/Th17 ratios.

This clone was seen a handful of times. Which antigen it targets is not known. No base-level quality is on record; no much larger clone is a single base apart. The sample's time point label, decoded: before neoadjuvant nivolumab. Patients had been newly diagnosed with stage II-IVA oral cavity squamous cell carcinoma, and no prior systemic or radiation treatment had been given to the patients. Everyone in the cohort had locally advanced, HPV-negative oral cavity squamous cell carcinoma. No culture maintenance or expansion was done, as the peripheral blood mononuclear cells went straight to analysis. Samples came from a longitudinal correlative study of a single-arm phase II trial of neoadjuvant nivolumab in oral cavity squamous cell carcinoma. Subject-matched pre- and post-treatment PBMCs and tumors from three responders and three non-responders were subjected to genomic DNA-based TCRbeta sequencing. Peripheral blood mononuclear cells were collected before nivolumab treatment and were collected again after treatment, at the time of surgery. The Maxwell RSC DNA from Cells kit was used to extract genomic DNA from PBMCs.

For deep sequencing of PBMC libraries, mostly 450 to 600 ng of input genomic DNA was used, and six replicates were run per sample. Following the manufacturer's instructions, the team built TCRbeta libraries using the immunoSEQ hsTCRbeta kit. Sequencing of the completed libraries took place using an Illumina NovaSeq 6000 S4 flow cell after they had been pooled to about 3 nM. The authors processed their data as follows. Raw data preprocessing and quality control were performed with the immunoSEQ Analyzer. The analysis was limited to productive rearrangements, and each clonotype was defined by a unique CDR3 amino acid sequence. Repertoire clonality was estimated as the Gini-Simpson index, computed with the R package tcR. Student's t test was used to compare Gini indices, while Pearson correlation assessed associations with tumor size change. The source is immuneACCESS, and TCRdb retained only in-frame sequences with V and J called. Part of the clones is not carried over; for the studies checked, unresolved V genes explain less than half of this, and the remainder is unexplained. V and J calls and clone size follow that table, whereas D and trimming were derived from the DNA. The sample has about 16,000 clones on record, about 68% of them singletons. The ten biggest clones cover roughly 2.6% of the sample.

Trimming at the junction amounts to 7 bases on V and 0 bases on J, and the germline ends lie 7 bases apart. The germline V gene (reference sequence) supplies CDR1 MNHEY and CDR2 SMNVEV. The CDR3 starts with the cysteine, ends with the phenylalanine, and has 13 residues. Just the 39-base CDR3 DNA is kept, in frame starting at base 1. The TCR originated in a person between 40 and 85 years old with oral cavity squamous cell carcinoma. The chain couples TRBV27 to TRBJ1-3; confidence is insufficient to name the D gene. This specimen consisted of PBMCs, obtained before nivolumab (anti-PD-1) treatment. The nucleotide sequence reads TGTGCCAGCATTTCCGACTCTGGAAACACCATATATTTT. Translation gives CASISDSGNTIYF.